A single sample gave rise to the 20 T cell receptor beta chains below, sequenced in a study of neurological immune-mediated disorders. In TCRdb, the 5' RACE reads were re-called with MiXCR into one record per CDR3 protein. The profile shows some 61,000 distinct CDR3 sequences, roughly 3.9% of them singletons. Sequenced input: PBMCs. Receptors were obtained from a man between 25 and 39 years old with multiple sclerosis.

Details on this clonotype: At one boundary the junction diverges from the germline segment, which might be a read error. This sequence joins TRBV20-1 and TRBJ1-6; 11 nucleotides agree with TRBD1. Germline V CDR1 and CDR2: DFQATT, SNEGSKA (reference sequence). There are 16 residues in the CDR3. CDR3 nucleotides: TGCAGTGCTAGCGGGGTAGGGACAGGGGGAGTTTCACCCCTCAACTTT. Residues: CSASGVGTGGVSPLNF.

This clonotype came up many times. The V and J genes are TRBV12-3 or TRBV12-4 and TRBJ1-5; D not resolved. Trimming stripped 3 bases from V and 4 bases from J, with 10 bases between. The CDR3 totals 14 residues. The CDR3 DNA is TGTGCCAGCAGTTTCGGGGATTTTAATCAGCCCCAGCATTTT. Amino acid sequence: CASSFGDFNQPQHF.

This clonotype was recorded a few times. A much larger clone differs from this one at a single base, so this may be a read error. The genes are TRBV7-2 and TRBJ2-3; 8 bases line up with TRBD1. The V gene end was trimmed by 4 bases and the J gene end by 1 base; junction bases not matched to a gene: 13. Germline assignment: CDR1 SGHTA and CDR2 FQGNSA. CDR3 length: 18 residues. The CDR3 region is CASSSGAGGDLGTDTQYF. The CDR3 DNA reads TGTGCCAGCAGCTCGGGTGCAGGGGGCGATTTAGGCACAGATACGCAGTATTTT.

About this clonotype: Given a much more abundant clone one base away, this may be a read error. The rearrangement joins TRBV5-1 to TRBJ2-5; 7 nucleotides agree with TRBD1. The length of the CDR3 is 15 residues. CDR1 SGHRS and CDR2 YFSETQ come from the germline V gene. Losses at the gene ends were 1 base for V and 0 bases for J; bases not matched to a gene: 3. Written as DNA, the CDR3 is TGCGCCAGCAGCTTGAAGGGACAGAACCAAGAGACCCAGTACTTC. Protein sequence: CASSLKGQNQETQYF. Full variable domain (outside the CDR3, taken from reference TRBV5-1 and TRBJ2-5): KAGVTQTPRYLIKTRGQQVTLSCSPISGHRSVSWYQQTPGQGLQFLFEYFSETQRNKGNFPGRFSGRQFSNSRSEMNVSTLELGDSALYLCASSLKGQNQETQYFGPGTRLLVL.

In its sample, this clonotype was seen many times. The chain is built from TRBV20-1 and TRBJ2-1; D is perhaps TRBD2 (6 bases). The ends were cut back, 6 bases at V and 9 bases at J, with 12 bases in the middle. This CDR3 is built from 11 residues. Germline V gene data show CDR1 as DFQATT and CDR2 as SNEGSKA (reference sequence). The CDR3: CSARGGTEQFF. CDR3 sequence (DNA): TGCAGTGCGCGTGGGGGGACTGAGCAGTTCTTC.

This clonotype was counted only a few times. An end of the junction does not agree with germline; a read error may underlie this. The chain combines TRBV20-1 with TRBJ1-6; the match to TRBD1 covers 7 bases. The CDR3 sequence is 16 residues long. The germline gives CDR1 DFQATT, CDR2 SNEGSKA (reference sequence). The chain's CDR3 is CSARISNRGGNSPLNF. In nucleotides, the CDR3 is TGCAGTGCTAGAATCTCGAACAGGGGTGGGAATTCACCCCTCAACTTT.

Ten or more counts support this clonotype. V is TRBV12-3 or TRBV12-4 and J is TRBJ1-1, with D uncertain. The CDR3 is 13 residues long. V lost 2 bases, J lost 0 bases, and 4 bases lay in between. The CDR3 protein is CASSLYLNTEAFF. For the CDR3, the DNA is TGTGCCAGCAGTTTATACCTGAACACTGAAGCTTTCTTT.

This clonotype was picked up a small number of times. This chain connects TRBV7-9 to TRBJ2-1; D unresolved. Trimming took 4 bases from V and 1 from J, leaving 11 bases between them. This CDR3 is built from 15 residues. Germline V gives CDR1 SEHNR, CDR2 FQNEAQ (reference sequence). CDR3 sequence: CASSSIRDSYNEQFF. DNA for the CDR3: TGTGCCAGCAGCTCTATTAGGGATTCCTACAATGAGCAGTTCTTC. The variable domain in full, with the rest retrieved from reference TRBV7-9 and TRBJ2-1, is DTGVSQNPRHKITKRGQNVTFRCDPISEHNRLYWYRQTLGQGPEFLTYFQNEAQLEKSRLLSDRFSAERPKGSFSTLEIQRTEQGDSAMYLCASSSIRDSYNEQFFGPGTRLTVL.

This clonotype was seen many times. The rearrangement joins TRBV29-1 to TRBJ2-3; D uncertain. The CDR3 is made up of 13 amino acids. V was trimmed by 5 bases and J by 12 bases, leaving 21 bases between them. Per germline, CDR1 SQVTM and CDR2 ANQGSEA. In DNA, the CDR3 is TGCAGCGTTCGTTTCCCATCCGGAGCATTTCAGTATTTT. Protein sequence: CSVRFPSGAFQYF.

At least ten counts were recorded for this clonotype. The rearrangement joins TRBV12-3 or TRBV12-4 to TRBJ1-5; D not resolved. Deletions cut 1 base from V and 6 bases from J, with 4 bases between. The CDR3 length is 12 residues. CDR3 sequence (DNA): TGTGCCAGCAGTTTAGAGGGTCAGCCCCAGCATTTT. As protein: CASSLEGQPQHF.

This clonotype was seen many times. The gene calls are TRBV20-1 and TRBJ1-1; D is unresolved. Trimming cost V 2 bases and J 5 bases, with 12 bases left between them. The CDR3 is 13 residues long. Germline assignment: CDR1 DFQATT and CDR2 SNEGSKA (reference sequence). CDR3 in amino acids: CSARSTIRTEAFF. The CDR3 bases are TGCAGTGCTAGAAGCACCATTAGGACTGAAGCTTTCTTT.

In this sample, this clonotype turned up many times. The genes are TRBV20-1 and TRBJ2-3; TRBD2 matches at 10 bases. Germline V gene lookup returns CDR1 DFQATT and CDR2 SNEGSKA (reference sequence). This CDR3 comprises 17 residues. J lost 2 bases, V lost 5 bases, and 13 bases had no gene match. CDR3 sequence (DNA): TGCAGTGCTTATCTAGCGGGGGTGACCTGGAACACAGATACGCAGTATTTT. It codes for CSAYLAGVTWNTDTQYF.

This clonotype was counted ten times or more. The chain joins TRBV10-3 to TRBJ2-1; tentative D call: TRBD2 (5 bases). The germline CDR1 and CDR2 sequences are ENHRY and SYGVKD. Between the trimmed V and J ends, which lost 4 bases and 5 bases, there was a span of 15 bases. The CDR3 consists of 15 residues. The CDR3 sequence is CAISVTSSDNNEQFF. CDR3 in DNA: TGTGCCATCAGTGTAACTAGTAGTGACAACAATGAGCAGTTCTTC.

This clonotype was counted many times. The rearrangement joins TRBV12-3 or TRBV12-4 to TRBJ2-7; 12 positions agree with TRBD1. The CDR3 consists of 17 residues. V dropped 3 bases and J dropped 0; count of bases not matched to a gene: 6. The CDR3 reads CASSLSGDRGHSYEQYF. The CDR3 DNA reads TGTGCCAGCAGTTTGTCGGGGGACAGGGGGCACTCCTACGAGCAGTACTTC.

This clonotype was seen a few times. Given a much more abundant clone one base away, this may be a read error. The rearrangement uses TRBV9 and TRBJ1-6; no reliable D call. V lost 0 bases to trimming and J lost 5 bases, with 6 bases between them. Germline CDR1 reads SGDLS; CDR2 reads YYNGEE. The CDR3 runs 14 residues. CDR3 sequence reads: CASSVGTNNSPLHF. CDR3 coding DNA: TGTGCCAGCAGCGTAGGGACCAATAATTCACCCCTCCACTTT.

This clonotype has more than one count but fewer than ten. The chain links TRBV20-1 to TRBJ2-3, with 8 positions matching TRBD2. The CDR3 is 16 amino acids. The J segment lost 2 bases and the V segment lost 3 bases, leaving 10 bases of the junction unmatched. Looked up from germline, CDR1 is DFQATT and CDR2 is SNEGSKA (reference sequence). CDR3 sequence (DNA): TGCAGTGCTAGCCCGAGTGATAGCGGGGTCACAGATACGCAGTATTTT. Encoded protein: CSASPSDSGVTDTQYF.

This clonotype showed up many times. The chain joins TRBV5-1 to TRBJ2-2, with D tentatively TRBD1 (5 bases). CDR3 length equals 15 residues. Germline CDR1 reads SGHRS; CDR2 reads YFSETQ. Trimming took off 0 bases at V and 6 bases at J, with 12 bases between the two ends. The CDR3 bases are TGCGCCAGCAGCTTGGATAACAGGTCGCCCGGGGAGCTGTTTTTT. Protein: CASSLDNRSPGELFF.

The table lists this clonotype with many counts. The rearrangement uses TRBV25-1 and TRBJ2-5; no definite D call. This CDR3 is 12 amino acids long. The V gene lost 1 base and the J gene lost 5 bases, with 5 bases spanning the gap. Looked up from germline, CDR1 is MGHDK and CDR2 is SYGVNS. The CDR3 region is CASSELAETQYF. In DNA, the CDR3 is TGTGCCAGCAGTGAATTGGCGGAGACCCAGTACTTC.

This clonotype appeared many times. The chain joins TRBV14 to TRBJ2-3; no clear D. The CDR3 contains 12 residues. Germline CDR1 is SGHDN and CDR2 is FVKESK. Trimming pared 8 bases from V and 2 bases from J, leaving 8 bases between. The CDR3 DNA sequence: TGTGCCAGCGGGTACCTCACAGATACGCAGTATTTT. Encoded protein: CASGYLTDTQYF.

This clonotype was detected ten times or more. The DNA of the CDR3 is TGCAGTGCTAGAGGGACCAAAAGACAGGGAGGGGCCGGGGAGCTGTTTTTT. Translating gives CSARGTKRQGGAGELFF. The rearrangement links TRBV20-1 to TRBJ2-2, with D perhaps given as TRBD1 or TRBD2 (7 bases each). This CDR3 region has 17 residues. V shed 1 base and J shed 6 bases, with 21 bases lying between them. Per germline, CDR1 DFQATT and CDR2 SNEGSKA (reference sequence).